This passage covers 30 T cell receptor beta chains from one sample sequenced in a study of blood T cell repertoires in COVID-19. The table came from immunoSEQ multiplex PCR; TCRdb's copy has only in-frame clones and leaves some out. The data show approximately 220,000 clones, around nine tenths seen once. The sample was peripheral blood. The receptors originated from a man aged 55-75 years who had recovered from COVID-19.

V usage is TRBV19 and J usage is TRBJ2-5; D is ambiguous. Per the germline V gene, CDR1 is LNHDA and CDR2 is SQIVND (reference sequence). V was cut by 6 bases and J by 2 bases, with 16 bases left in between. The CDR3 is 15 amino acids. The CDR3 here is CASRVSTTHQETQYF. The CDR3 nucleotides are TGTGCCAGTAGAGTTTCGACAACTCATCAAGAGACCCAGTACTTC.

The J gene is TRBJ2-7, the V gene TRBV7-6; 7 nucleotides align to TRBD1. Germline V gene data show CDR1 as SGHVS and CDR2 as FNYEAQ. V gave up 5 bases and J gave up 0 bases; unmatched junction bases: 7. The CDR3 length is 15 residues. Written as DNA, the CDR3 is TGTGCCAGCAGCCAAGGGGGCGGAAGCTCCTACGAGCAGTACTTC. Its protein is CASSQGGGSSYEQYF.

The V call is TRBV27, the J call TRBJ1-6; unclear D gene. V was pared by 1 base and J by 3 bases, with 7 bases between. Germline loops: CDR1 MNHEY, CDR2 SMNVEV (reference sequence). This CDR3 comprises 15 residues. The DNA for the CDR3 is TGTGCCAGCAGTTTATTGGCAAGCTATAATTCACCCCTCCACTTT. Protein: CASSLLASYNSPLHF.

In nucleotides, the CDR3 is TGTGCCAGCACCGTTGCCGGGCGGGGAAACACCGGGGAGCTGTTTTTT. Residues: CASTVAGRGNTGELFF. The gene calls are TRBV7-6 and TRBJ2-2, with a weak D call TRBD2 (6 bases). Germline CDR1 and CDR2: SGHVS and FNYEAQ. Trimming left V 7 bases short and J 2 bases short, with 17 bases between. The CDR3 has 16 amino acids.

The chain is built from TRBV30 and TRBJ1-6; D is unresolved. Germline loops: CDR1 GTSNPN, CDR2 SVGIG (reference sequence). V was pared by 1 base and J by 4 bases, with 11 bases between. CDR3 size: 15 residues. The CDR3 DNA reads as TGTGCCTGGAGTGACCCACAGAGTTATAATTCACCCCTCCACTTT. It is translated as CAWSDPQSYNSPLHF.

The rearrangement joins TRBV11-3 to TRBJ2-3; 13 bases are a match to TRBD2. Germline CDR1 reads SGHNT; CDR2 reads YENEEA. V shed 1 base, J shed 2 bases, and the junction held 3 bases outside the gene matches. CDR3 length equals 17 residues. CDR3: CASSLGTSGGPTDTQYF. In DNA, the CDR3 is TGTGCCAGCAGCTTAGGGACTAGCGGGGGTCCCACAGATACGCAGTATTTT.

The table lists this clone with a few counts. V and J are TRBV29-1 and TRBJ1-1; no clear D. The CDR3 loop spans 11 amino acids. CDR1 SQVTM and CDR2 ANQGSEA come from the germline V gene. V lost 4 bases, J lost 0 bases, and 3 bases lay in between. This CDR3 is CSVAVNTEAFF. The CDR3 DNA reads TGCAGCGTTGCAGTGAACACTGAAGCTTTCTTT. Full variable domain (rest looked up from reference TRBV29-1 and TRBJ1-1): SAVISQKPSRDICQRGTSLTIQCQVDSQVTMMFWYRQQPGQSLTLIATANQGSEATYESGFVIDKFPISRPNLTFSTLTVSNMSPEDSSIYLCSVAVNTEAFFGQGTRLTVV.

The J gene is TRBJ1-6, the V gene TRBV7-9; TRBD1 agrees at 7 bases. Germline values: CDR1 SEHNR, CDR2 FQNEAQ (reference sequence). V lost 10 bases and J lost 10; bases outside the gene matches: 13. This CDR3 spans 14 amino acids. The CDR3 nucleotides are TGTGCCATCCCTAGACAGGGTATTCGGTCACCCCTCCACTTT. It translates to CAIPRQGIRSPLHF.

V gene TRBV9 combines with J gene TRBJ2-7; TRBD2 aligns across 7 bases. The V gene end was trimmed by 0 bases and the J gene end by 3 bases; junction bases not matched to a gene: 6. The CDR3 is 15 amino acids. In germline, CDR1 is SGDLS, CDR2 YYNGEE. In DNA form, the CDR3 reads TGTGCCAGCAGCGTAGGGGGCGGGAGTGGCTACGAGCAGTACTTC. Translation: CASSVGGGSGYEQYF.

CDR3 sequence reads: CASSWNRAGADYGYTF. DNA of the CDR3: TGTGCCAGCAGTTGGAACAGGGCAGGAGCGGACTATGGCTACACCTTC. V and J are TRBV6-2 or TRBV6-3 and TRBJ1-2, with TRBD1 as a possible D gene (6 bases). Trimming removed 4 bases from V and 3 bases from J, with 18 bases in between. CDR3 length: 16 amino acids. Germline values: CDR1 MNHEY, CDR2 SVGEGT.

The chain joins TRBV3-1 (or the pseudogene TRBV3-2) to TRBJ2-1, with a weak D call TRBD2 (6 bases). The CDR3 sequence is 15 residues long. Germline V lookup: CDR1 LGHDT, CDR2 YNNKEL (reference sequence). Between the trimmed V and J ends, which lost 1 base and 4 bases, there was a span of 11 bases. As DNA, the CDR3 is TGTGCCAGCAGCCAAGGGACTATCAGTTACAATGAGCAGTTCTTC. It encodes CASSQGTISYNEQFF.

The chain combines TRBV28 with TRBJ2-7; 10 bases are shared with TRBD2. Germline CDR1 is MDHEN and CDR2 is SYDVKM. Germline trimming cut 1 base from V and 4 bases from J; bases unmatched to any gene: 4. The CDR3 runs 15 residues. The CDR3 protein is CASSLFASGRYEQYF. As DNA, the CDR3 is TGTGCCAGCAGTTTATTCGCTAGCGGGAGATACGAGCAGTACTTC.

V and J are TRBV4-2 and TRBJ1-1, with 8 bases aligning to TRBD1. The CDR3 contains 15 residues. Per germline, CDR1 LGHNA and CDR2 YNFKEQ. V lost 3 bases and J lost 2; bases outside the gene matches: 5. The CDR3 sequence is CASSQQGAANTEAFF. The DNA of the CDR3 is TGTGCCAGCAGCCAGCAGGGGGCGGCAAACACTGAAGCTTTCTTT.

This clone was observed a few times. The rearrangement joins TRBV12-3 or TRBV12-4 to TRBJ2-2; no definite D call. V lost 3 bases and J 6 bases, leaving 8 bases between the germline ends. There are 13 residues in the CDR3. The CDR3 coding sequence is TGTGCCAGCAGTTTGGTAGAATCCGGGGAGCTGTTTTTT. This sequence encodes CASSLVESGELFF.

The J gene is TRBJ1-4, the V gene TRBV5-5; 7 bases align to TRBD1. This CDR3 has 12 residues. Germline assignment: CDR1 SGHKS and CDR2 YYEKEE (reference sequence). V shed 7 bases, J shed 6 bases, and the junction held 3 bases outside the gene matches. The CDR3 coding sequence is TGTGCCAGCCAACAGGGGTATGAAAAACTGTTTTTT. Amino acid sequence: CASQQGYEKLFF.

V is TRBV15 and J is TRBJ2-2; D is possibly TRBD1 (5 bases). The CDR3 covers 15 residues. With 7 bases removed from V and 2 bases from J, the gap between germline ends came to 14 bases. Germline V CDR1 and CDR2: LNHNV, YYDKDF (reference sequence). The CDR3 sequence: CATTWKGFNTGELFF. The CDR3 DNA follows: TGTGCCACCACCTGGAAGGGGTTCAACACCGGGGAGCTGTTTTTT.

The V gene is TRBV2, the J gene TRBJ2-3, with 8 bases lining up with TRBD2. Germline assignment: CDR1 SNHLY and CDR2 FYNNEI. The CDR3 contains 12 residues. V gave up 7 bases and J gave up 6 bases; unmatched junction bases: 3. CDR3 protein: CASNPSGDTQYF. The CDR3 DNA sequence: TGTGCCAGCAACCCTAGCGGGGATACGCAGTATTTT. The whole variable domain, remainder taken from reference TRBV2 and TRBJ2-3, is EPEVTQTPSHQVTQMGQEVILRCVPISNHLYFYWYRQILGQKVEFLVSFYNNEISEKSEIFDDQFSVERPDGSNFTLKIRSTKLEDSAMYFCASNPSGDTQYFGPGTRLTVL.

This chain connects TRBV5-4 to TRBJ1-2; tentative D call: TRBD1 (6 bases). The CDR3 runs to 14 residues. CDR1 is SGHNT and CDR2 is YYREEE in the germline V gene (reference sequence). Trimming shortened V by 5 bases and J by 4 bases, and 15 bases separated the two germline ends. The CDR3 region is CASREGGRAYGYTF. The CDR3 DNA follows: TGTGCCAGCAGGGAGGGGGGGCGCGCCTATGGCTACACCTTC. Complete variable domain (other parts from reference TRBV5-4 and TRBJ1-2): ETGVTQSPTHLIKTRGQQVTLRCSSQSGHNTVSWYQQALGQGPQFIFQYYREEENGRGNFPPRFSGLQFPNYSSELNVNALELDDSALYLCASREGGRAYGYTFGSGTRLTVV.

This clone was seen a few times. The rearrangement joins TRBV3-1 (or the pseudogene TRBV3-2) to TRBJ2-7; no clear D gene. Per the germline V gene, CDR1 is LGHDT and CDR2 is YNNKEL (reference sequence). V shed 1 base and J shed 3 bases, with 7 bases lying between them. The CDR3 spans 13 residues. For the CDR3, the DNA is TGTGCCAGCAGCCAAGTTTCCAGCTACGAGCAGTACTTC. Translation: CASSQVSSYEQYF.

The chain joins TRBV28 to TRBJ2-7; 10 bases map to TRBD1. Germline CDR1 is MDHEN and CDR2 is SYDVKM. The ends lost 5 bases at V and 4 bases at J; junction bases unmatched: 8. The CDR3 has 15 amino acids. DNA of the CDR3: TGTGCCAGCAGTCCCCAGACAGGGGGCCTATACGAGCAGTACTTC. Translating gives CASSPQTGGLYEQYF.

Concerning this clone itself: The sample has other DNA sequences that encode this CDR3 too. This chain's CDR3 is CASSLAGGGYNEQFF. The CDR3 DNA reads TGTGCCAGCAGCTTAGCTGGTGGGGGGTACAATGAGCAGTTCTTC. The rearrangement joins TRBV11-1 to TRBJ2-1; D possibly corresponds to TRBD2 (6 bases). This CDR3 has 15 residues. The V gene lost 0 bases and the J gene lost 4 bases, with 10 bases spanning the gap. Germline CDR1 is SGHAT and CDR2 is FQDESV (reference sequence). Full variable domain (remainder filled in from reference TRBV11-1 and TRBJ2-1): EAEVAQSPRYKITEKSQAVAFWCDPISGHATLYWYRQILGQGPELLVQFQDESVVDDSQLPKDRFSAERLKGVDSTLKIQPAELGDSAMYLCASSLAGGGYNEQFFGPGTRLTVL.

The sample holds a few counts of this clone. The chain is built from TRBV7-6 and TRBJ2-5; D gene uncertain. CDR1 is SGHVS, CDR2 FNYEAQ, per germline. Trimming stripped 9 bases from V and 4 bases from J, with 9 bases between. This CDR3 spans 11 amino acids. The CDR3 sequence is CARTPRETQYF. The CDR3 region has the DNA TGTGCCAGGACTCCCCGAGAGACCCAGTACTTC.

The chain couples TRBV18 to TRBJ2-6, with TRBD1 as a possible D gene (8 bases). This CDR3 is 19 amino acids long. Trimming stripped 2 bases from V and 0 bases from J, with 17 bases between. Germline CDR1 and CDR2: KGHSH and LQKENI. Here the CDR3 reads CASSPKRDRSFSGANVLTF. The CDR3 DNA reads TGTGCCAGCTCACCAAAGCGGGACAGGAGTTTCTCTGGGGCCAACGTCCTGACTTTC.

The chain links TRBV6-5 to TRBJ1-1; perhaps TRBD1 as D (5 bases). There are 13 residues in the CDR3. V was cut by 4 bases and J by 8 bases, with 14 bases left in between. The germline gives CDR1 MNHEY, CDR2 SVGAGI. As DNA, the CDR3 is TGTGCCAGCAGTTCCCCTATCCGGACAGAAGCTTTCTTT. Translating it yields CASSSPIRTEAFF.

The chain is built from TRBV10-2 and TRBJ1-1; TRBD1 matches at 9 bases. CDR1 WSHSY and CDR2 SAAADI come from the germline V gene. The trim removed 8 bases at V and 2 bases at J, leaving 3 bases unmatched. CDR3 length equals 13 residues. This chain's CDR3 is CASGGQGNTEAFF. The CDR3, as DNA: TGCGCCAGCGGGGGACAGGGAAACACTGAAGCTTTCTTT.

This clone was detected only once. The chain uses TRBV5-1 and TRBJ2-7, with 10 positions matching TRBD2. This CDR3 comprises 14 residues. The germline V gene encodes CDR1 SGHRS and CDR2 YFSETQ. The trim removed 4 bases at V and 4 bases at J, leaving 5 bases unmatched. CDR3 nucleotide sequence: TGCGCCAGCAGCCGCACTAGCGGGATGTACGAGCAGTACTTC. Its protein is CASSRTSGMYEQYF.

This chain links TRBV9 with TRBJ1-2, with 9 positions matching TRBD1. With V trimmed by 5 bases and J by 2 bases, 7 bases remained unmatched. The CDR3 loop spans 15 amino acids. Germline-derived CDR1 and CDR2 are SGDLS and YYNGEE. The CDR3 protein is CASRTPGQGNYGYTF. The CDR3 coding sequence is TGTGCCAGCAGAACTCCGGGACAGGGCAACTATGGCTACACCTTC.

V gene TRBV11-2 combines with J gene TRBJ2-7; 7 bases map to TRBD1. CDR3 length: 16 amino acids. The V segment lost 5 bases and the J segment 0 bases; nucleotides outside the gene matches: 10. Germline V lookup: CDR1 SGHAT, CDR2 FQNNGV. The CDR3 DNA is TGTGCCAGCAGCCTTACACAGGGGCTGAGCTCCTACGAGCAGTACTTC. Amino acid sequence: CASSLTQGLSSYEQYF. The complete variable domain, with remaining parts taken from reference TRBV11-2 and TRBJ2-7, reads EAGVAQSPRYKIIEKRQSVAFWCNPISGHATLYWYQQILGQGPKLLIQFQNNGVVDDSQLPKDRFSAERLKGVDSTLKIQPAKLEDSAVYLCASSLTQGLSSYEQYFGPGTRLTVT.

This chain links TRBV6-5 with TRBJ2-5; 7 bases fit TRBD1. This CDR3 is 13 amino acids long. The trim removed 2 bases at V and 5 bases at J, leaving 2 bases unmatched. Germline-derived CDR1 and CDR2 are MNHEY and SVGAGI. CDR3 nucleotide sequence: TGTGCCAGCAGTTACAGGGGGCAGGAGACCCAGTACTTC. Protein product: CASSYRGQETQYF.

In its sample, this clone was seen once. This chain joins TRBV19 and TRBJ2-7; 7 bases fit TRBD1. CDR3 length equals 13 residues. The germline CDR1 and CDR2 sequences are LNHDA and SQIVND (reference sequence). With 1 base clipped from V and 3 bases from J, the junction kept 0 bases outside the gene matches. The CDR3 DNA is TGTGCCAGTAGTATAGCAGGGGGCTACGAGCAGTACTTC. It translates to CASSIAGGYEQYF.